This T cell receptor beta chain comes out of a study of beta chain features in type 1 diabetes (dated by TCRdb to the late 2010s). Some background on the complete study: Mean age, gender distribution, total cell number and subset yield did not differ between patients and healthy donors. In the study, TCRB repertoires of sorted circulating CD4+ T cell subsets from recently diagnosed type 1 diabetes patients were compared with those of matched healthy donors. Naive and central memory subsets were obtained from all 30 or so donors, but regulatory and stem cell-like memory subsets were isolated from only 8 patients and roughly eight healthy donors. A total of roughly 99,000,000 sorted cells were examined across all samples, and the number of cells per subset was strongly correlated with RNA yield.

The entire isolated RNA was reverse transcribed using the High Capacity cDNA Reverse Transcription Kit, and thus expressed TCRB transcripts were sequenced. Deep immunoSEQ sequencing was applied to naive, central memory and regulatory T cell samples, giving an average of around 3.8 million total reads per sample. Sorted cells were lysed in RLT buffer and RNA was extracted with DNase-treated RNeasy Micro or Mini kits, depending on cell number. Each cell subset was processed separately to prevent cross-contamination, with patient and healthy donor samples processed together. TCRB sequences were amplified from cDNA with the immunoSEQ multiplex PCR, producing 87-bp fragments spanning the CDR3 region. Sequencing of the amplicons was done on the Illumina HiSeq platform. In the source study's methods: PCR bias was corrected computationally using synthetic template baselines, and reads within Hamming distance 2 were collapsed, with unmergeable singletons discarded. Reads were aligned to IMGT to assign V, D and J genes, CDR3 length, and insertions or deletions at six rearrangement sites. Within each subset, clonotype counts were normalized to sorted cell number, after which true diversity and Gini coefficients were computed with the tcR R package. The overlap coefficient, calculated on TCRB nucleotide sequences, was used to measure repertoire sharing. As a proxy for the pre-selection repertoire, out-of-frame TCRB sequences from naive cells were analyzed. Held by TCRdb, this immuneACCESS table contains in-frame sequences only and omits some clones. Under half of the omission traces to an unresolved V gene where checked; the cause of the rest is unknown. D and trimming were read from the DNA, whereas the V and J calls and clone size are those reported in that table. The sample table records around 400,000 clones; roughly 12% of these occur just once. More than 0.015% of the sample is held by the ten biggest clonotypes.

A single peripheral blood draw of about 116 mL on average was collected from each donor into heparinised tubes. A BD FACSAria II was used to sort naive, central memory, regulatory and stem cell-like memory CD4+ T cells with a panel that included CD45RO, CCR7, CD25, CD127, CD95 and CD27. A purity above 95% was achieved for all sorted populations. PBMCs were separated immediately by Lymphoprep density gradient centrifugation and were stained directly, without being cultured. To minimize batch effects, samples were stained and sorted in pairs, one healthy donor with one patient per experiment. Only a few counts were recorded for this clone. There is no known antigen for this receptor. The input lacks base qualities; no much larger clone sits a single base away. The paper's findings and limits, for the study overall: PCR may preferentially amplify shorter templates, but because patient and control samples were amplified and corrected together, any resulting skew would affect both groups equally. Because the HLA sub-analyses included only small numbers of individuals, any influence of HLA type on TCRB rearrangement was left unresolved. Naive, central memory and regulatory TCRB repertoires appeared to be more similar among patients than among healthy donors. At VDJ recombination sites, type 1 diabetes patients had fewer insertions and more deleted nucleotides, which implies abnormalities in thymic rearrangement. Sequencing cDNA rather than genomic DNA could over-represent highly expressing activated cells, although activation and CD3 levels did not differ between groups. A moderate but significant shortening of TCRB CDR3 length was observed in type 1 diabetes patients in all four CD4+ subsets.

Germline trimming amounts to 4 bases on V and 0 bases on J, with 4 as the count of junction bases outside the gene matches. The germline V gene (reference sequence) gives CDR1 as PRHDT and CDR2 as FYEKMQ. CDR3 length: 15 amino acids, cysteine to phenylalanine. Solely the CDR3 DNA is kept, with 45 bases framed from the first base. This TCR was sampled from a man aged 18 to 30 in good health. The sequencing sample was made of naive CD4+ T cells from blood. Per the publication, the cell subset or site label means: true naive CD4+ T cells. The sequence links TRBV13 to TRBJ2-3, with 7 bases aligning to TRBD2. The CDR3 here reads CASSSGTTSTDTQYF. The nucleotides are TGTGCCAGCAGCTCAGGGACTACGAGCACAGATACGCAGTATTTT.